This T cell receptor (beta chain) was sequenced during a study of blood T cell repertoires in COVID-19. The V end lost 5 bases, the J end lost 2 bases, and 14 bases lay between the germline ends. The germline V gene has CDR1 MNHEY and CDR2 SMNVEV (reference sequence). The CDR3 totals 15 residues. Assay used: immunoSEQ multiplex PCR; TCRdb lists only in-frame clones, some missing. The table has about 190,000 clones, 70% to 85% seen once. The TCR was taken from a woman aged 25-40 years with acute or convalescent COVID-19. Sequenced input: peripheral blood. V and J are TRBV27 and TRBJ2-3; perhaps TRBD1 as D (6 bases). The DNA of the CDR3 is TGTGCCAGCAGTAAAACAGGGTTTGACACAGATACGCAGTATTTT. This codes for CASSKTGFDTDTQYF.